The clone carrying this T cell receptor (beta chain) was counted many times. What it recognizes is unknown. Germline values: CDR1 SGHVS, CDR2 FQNEAQ. The junction had 3 bases not matched to a gene; V was cut back by 4 bases and J by 5 bases. CDR3 length: 15 amino acids. These data originate in a study of CD8 T cells in ankylosing spondylitis. Study findings and constraints: Within matched ankylosing spondylitis synovial fluid, disease-linked clones were reportedly significantly enriched. In peripheral blood, disease-linked CD8+ clones occurred at relatively low frequencies.

MiXCR was run by TCRdb on the 5' RACE reads, yielding one entry per CDR3 protein. This table has about 240,000 distinct CDR3 sequences, around 7.8% appearing once. The receptor comes from a male donor with ankylosing spondylitis or in good health (not recorded which). Specimen: blood, either unsorted or a sorted T cell fraction (not recorded which). V usage is TRBV7-8 and J usage is TRBJ2-2; TRBD2 matches at 11 bases. Here the CDR3 reads CASSSSGRFTGELFF. In nucleotides, the CDR3 is TGTGCCAGCAGCTCTAGCGGGAGGTTTACCGGGGAGCTGTTTTTT.